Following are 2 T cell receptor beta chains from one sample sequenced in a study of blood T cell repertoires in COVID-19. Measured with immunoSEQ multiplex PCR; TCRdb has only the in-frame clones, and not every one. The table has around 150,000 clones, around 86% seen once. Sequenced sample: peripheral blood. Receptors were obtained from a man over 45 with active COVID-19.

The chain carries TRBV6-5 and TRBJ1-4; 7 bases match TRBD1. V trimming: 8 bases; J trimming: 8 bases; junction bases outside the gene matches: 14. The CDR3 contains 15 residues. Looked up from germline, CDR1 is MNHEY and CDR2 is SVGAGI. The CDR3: CASHSRTGTVEKLFF. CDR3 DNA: TGTGCCAGCCATTCCCGGACAGGAACGGTGGAAAAACTGTTTTTT.

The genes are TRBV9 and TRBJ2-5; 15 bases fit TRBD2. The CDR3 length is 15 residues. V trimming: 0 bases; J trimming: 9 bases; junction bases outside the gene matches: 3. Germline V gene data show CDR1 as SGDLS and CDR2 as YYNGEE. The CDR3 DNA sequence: TGTGCCAGCAGCGTAGGGACTAGCGGGGGGGGGCCCCAGTACTTC. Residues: CASSVGTSGGGPQYF. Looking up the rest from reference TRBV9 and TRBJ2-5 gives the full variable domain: DSGVTQTPKHLITATGQRVTLRCSPRSGDLSVYWYQQSLDQGLQFLIQYYNGEERAKGNILERFSAQQFPDLHSELNLSSLELGDSALYFCASSVGTSGGGPQYFGPGTRLLVL.